These T cell receptor beta chains were read from a single sample in a study of blood T cells in healthy people across ages. TCRdb re-called the 5' RACE reads with MiXCR, one entry per CDR3 protein. The table lists hundreds of thousands of distinct CDR3 sequences, 40% to 50% of them singletons. The sample was blood. These receptors originate from a man between 60 and 75 years old in good health. Each CDR3 is given with its conserved first and last residue. The D gene is left open where the match is weak.

V gene	CDR3 length	J gene	D gene	CDR3 protein
TRBV6-5	14	TRBJ2-5	.	CANSRGVGGETQYF
TRBV7-9	14	TRBJ2-5	.	CASSLVGGLETQYF
TRBV28	11	TRBJ2-5	.	CASGRQETQYF
TRBV7-2	15	TRBJ2-7	TRBD2	CASSLGGTSTCEQYF
TRBV30	12	TRBJ2-5	.	CAWSLGVREQYF
TRBV2	14	.	TRBD2	CASSSIPSGNEQYF
TRBV28	16	TRBJ2-3	TRBD2	CASESPIAGLPDTQYF
TRBV20-1	14	TRBJ2-1	TRBD2	CSATTSGGLNEQFF
TRBV3-1	12	TRBJ2-5	.	CASSQDLETQYF
TRBV6-5	12	TRBJ2-7	.	CASSYALYEQYF
TRBV2	15	.	TRBD2	CASSADGGGYNEQYF
TRBV30	13	TRBJ2-7	TRBD1	CAWSGGQGTQQYF
TRBV6-2/TRBV6-3	15	TRBJ2-1	.	CASNQGRGSYNEQFF
TRBV28	14	TRBJ2-5	.	CASSFGLREETQYF
TRBV7-7	15	TRBJ2-1	.	CASSLDEGLYNEQFF
TRBV3-1	16	TRBJ2-3	.	CASSQVGGVGPDTQYF